The 29 T cell receptor beta chains in this list originate from one sample, sequenced in a study of blood T cell repertoires in COVID-19. Libraries were prepared by immunoSEQ multiplex PCR; TCRdb keeps only in-frame clonotypes and omits some of them. The sample comprises 210,000 or so clones, over 75% of which are singletons, and around 4% rests with the top ten. Material for sequencing was PBMCs or T cells enriched from blood (not recorded which). The source of these receptors is a young man with acute COVID-19.

The chain couples TRBV5-1 to TRBJ1-1, with a possible D match to TRBD1 (5 bases). The CDR3 length is 15 residues. V was pared by 0 bases and J by 1 base, with 10 bases between. Germline CDR1 is SGHRS and CDR2 is YFSETQ. The CDR3 DNA reads TGCGCCAGCAGCTTGGCGGGACTGAGGAACACTGAAGCTTTCTTT. It translates to CASSLAGLRNTEAFF.

J is TRBJ1-6 and V is TRBV4-2; 9 positions agree with TRBD1. CDR1 and CDR2 (germline): LGHNA, YNFKEQ. CDR3 length: 14 residues. The trim removed 4 bases at V and 13 bases at J, leaving 8 bases unmatched. CDR3 residues: CASSLPGQGAPLHF. The CDR3 nucleotides are TGTGCCAGCAGCCTACCGGGACAGGGAGCGCCCCTCCACTTT.

As for this clone: This is likely a read error, given that the CDR3 carries no conserved phenylalanine or tryptophan at its end. No DNA is shown, since the ends of the CDR3 on it are uncertain; the CDR3 is the one TCRdb lists. The chain carries TRBV27 and TRBJ2-7; TRBD2 is the table's D call, not checked against the DNA. The germline V gene has CDR1 MNHEY and CDR2 SMNVEV (reference sequence). Ends included, the CDR3 has 11 residues. The CDR3 region is CASSLRRPGGS.

This chain uses TRBV27 with TRBJ1-6, with D unclear. CDR1 MNHEY and CDR2 SMNVEV come from the germline V gene (reference sequence). There are 16 residues in the CDR3. The ends were cut back, 6 bases at V and 0 bases at J, with 12 bases in the middle. The CDR3 loop is CASSPELFSYNSPLHF. The CDR3 coding sequence is TGTGCCAGCAGCCCAGAACTATTCTCCTATAATTCACCCCTCCACTTT.

The J gene is TRBJ2-6, the V gene TRBV5-1, with TRBD1 identical over 8 bases. With 4 bases clipped from V and 1 base from J, the junction kept 10 bases outside the gene matches. The CDR3 covers 18 residues. The germline V gene encodes CDR1 SGHRS and CDR2 YFSETQ. CDR3 nucleotides: TGCGCCAGCAGCCCCGGGACAGGACCTATATCTGGGGCCAACGTCCTGACTTTC. Translation gives CASSPGTGPISGANVLTF.

The J gene is TRBJ2-1, the V gene TRBV25-1; 9 bases agree with TRBD1. Germline V gives CDR1 MGHDK, CDR2 SYGVNS. The J segment lost 0 bases and the V segment lost 4 bases, leaving 7 bases of the junction unmatched. The CDR3 is 17 amino acids. CDR3 DNA sequence: TGTGCCAGCAGTGTTGGGACAGGGCGAAGCTCCTACAATGAGCAGTTCTTC. This encodes CASSVGTGRSSYNEQFF.

This clone was picked up one time. This chain joins TRBV14 and TRBJ2-1, with D maybe TRBD2 (5 bases). This CDR3 region has 14 residues. Germline lookup yields CDR1 SGHDN and CDR2 FVKESK. Trimming pared 1 base from V and 3 bases from J, leaving 7 bases between. Here the CDR3 DNA reads TGTGCCAGCAGCCAAGGACTACTCTACAATGAGCAGTTCTTC. Amino acids: CASSQGLLYNEQFF.

V gene TRBV5-1 combines with J gene TRBJ2-1; 9 bases line up with TRBD2. The CDR3 contains 18 residues. V trimming: 0 bases; J trimming: 0 bases; junction bases outside the gene matches: 7. Per germline, CDR1 SGHRS and CDR2 YFSETQ. The CDR3: CASSLVRSGGSSYNEQFF. The CDR3 nucleotides read TGCGCCAGCAGCTTGGTAAGGAGCGGGGGGTCCTCCTACAATGAGCAGTTCTTC.

This chain uses TRBV2 with TRBJ1-3, with TRBD1 matching 8 bases. V was pared by 5 bases and J by 0 bases, with 3 bases of the junction left unmatched. Germline V gene data show CDR1 as SNHLY and CDR2 as FYNNEI. The CDR3 extends over 15 amino acids. In DNA form, the CDR3 reads TGTGCCAGCAGTCAGACAGGGGACTCTGGAAACACCATATATTTT. This encodes CASSQTGDSGNTIYF. The complete variable domain, with remaining parts taken from reference TRBV2 and TRBJ1-3, reads EPEVTQTPSHQVTQMGQEVILRCVPISNHLYFYWYRQILGQKVEFLVSFYNNEISEKSEIFDDQFSVERPDGSNFTLKIRSTKLEDSAMYFCASSQTGDSGNTIYFGEGSWLTVV.

The CDR3 coding sequence is TGTGCCAGTAACAGGGTTAGGAATGAGCAGTTCTTC. Translating it yields CASNRVRNEQFF. The chain links TRBV12-3 or TRBV12-4 to TRBJ2-1, with TRBD1 as a possible D gene (6 bases). CDR3 length: 12 amino acids. Trimming removed 9 bases from V and 7 bases from J, with 13 bases in between.

The chain uses TRBV5-1 and TRBJ1-1; the match to TRBD1 covers 7 bases. The germline gives CDR1 SGHRS, CDR2 YFSETQ. The CDR3 is 15 amino acids. V shed 5 bases and J 3 bases; nucleotides not matched to a gene: 10. The CDR3 sequence is CASSLRQGVDTEAFF. The CDR3 DNA reads TGCGCCAGCAGTTTAAGACAGGGAGTGGACACTGAAGCTTTCTTT.

The V and J genes are TRBV5-1 and TRBJ2-3; TRBD1 aligns across 7 bases. CDR1 and CDR2 (germline): SGHRS, YFSETQ. This CDR3 contains 13 residues. V trimming: 3 bases; J trimming: 7 bases; junction bases outside the gene matches: 5. The CDR3 sequence is CASSWGTANTQYF. The CDR3 bases are TGCGCCAGCAGCTGGGGGACAGCAAATACGCAGTATTTT.

The J gene is TRBJ2-5, the V gene TRBV4-1; perhaps TRBD1 as D (6 bases). The CDR3 is 15 residues long. CDR1 is MGHRA and CDR2 is YSYEKL in the germline V gene. The germline V and J ends were trimmed by 1 base and 2 bases, with 11 bases remaining between them. Here the CDR3 reads CASSQVGTPQETQYF. The CDR3 nucleotides read TGCGCCAGCAGCCAAGTCGGGACACCACAAGAGACCCAGTACTTC.

This CDR3 is CASSLGDFRGETQYF. CDR3 in DNA: TGTGCCAGCAGCTTGGGGGACTTCCGGGGGGAGACCCAGTACTTC. The J gene is TRBJ2-5, the V gene TRBV7-2; D may be TRBD2 (6 bases). Trimming pared 3 bases from V and 5 bases from J, leaving 16 bases between. Per germline, CDR1 SGHTA and CDR2 FQGNSA. The CDR3 spans 15 residues.

The V call is TRBV9, the J call TRBJ2-2; 8 nucleotides agree with TRBD1. This CDR3 has 13 residues. The trim removed 3 bases at V and 7 bases at J, leaving 2 bases unmatched. CDR1 is SGDLS and CDR2 is YYNGEE in the germline V gene. Here the CDR3 DNA reads TGTGCCAGCAGCGCCACAGGGGGCGGGGAGCTGTTTTTT. It yields the protein CASSATGGGELFF.

This rearrangement joins TRBV6-1 to TRBJ2-2; D gene uncertain. Trimming took off 0 bases at V and 4 bases at J, with 12 bases between the two ends. CDR1 MNHNS and CDR2 SASEGT come from the germline V gene. This CDR3 region has 16 residues. In nucleotides, the CDR3 is TGTGCCAGCAGTGAAGCGCGGCAGTCTGTCACCGGGGAGCTGTTTTTT. Protein sequence: CASSEARQSVTGELFF.

The chain is built from TRBV5-6 and TRBJ1-2; D remains ambiguous. CDR1 and CDR2 (germline): SGHDT, YYEEEE. With 4 bases removed from V and 4 bases from J, the gap between germline ends came to 20 bases. The CDR3 has 16 residues. CDR3 DNA: TGTGCCAGCAGCAAAGGTGAGGGAGGACGCTCCTATGGCTACACCTTC. It specifies CASSKGEGGRSYGYTF.

This chain links TRBV9 with TRBJ1-2; TRBD1 agrees at 8 bases. J lost 8 bases, V lost 4 bases, and 13 bases had no gene match. The CDR3 contains 15 residues. Germline lookup yields CDR1 SGDLS and CDR2 YYNGEE. CDR3 DNA: TGTGCCAGCAGCCCCCAAGGGACAGGCCGTCAAGGCTACACCTTC. It translates to CASSPQGTGRQGYTF.

This clone was counted a single time. This chain connects TRBV2 to TRBJ2-4; D is ambiguous. The germline V gene encodes CDR1 SNHLY and CDR2 FYNNEI. The CDR3 is 12 amino acids. Trimming left V 3 bases short and J 5 bases short, with 5 bases between. CDR3 nucleotide sequence: TGTGCCAGCAGTGATCCGGAAAACATTCAGTACTTC. It yields the protein CASSDPENIQYF.

The chain carries TRBV7-3 and TRBJ2-3, with D perhaps TRBD2 (6 bases). CDR1 SGHTA and CDR2 FQGTGA come from the germline V gene. V shed 5 bases and J shed 2 bases, with 11 bases lying between them. This CDR3 has 14 residues. CDR3: CASSHGTDTDTQYF. The CDR3, as DNA: TGTGCCAGCAGCCACGGGACTGACACAGATACGCAGTATTTT.

This chain joins TRBV15 and TRBJ2-1; 8 bases match TRBD1. The CDR3 is made up of 17 amino acids. V lost 0 bases and J lost 8; bases outside the gene matches: 12. CDR1 and CDR2 (germline): LNHNV, YYDKDF (reference sequence). The CDR3 DNA reads as TGTGCCACCAGCAGAGATCCGCAGGGGGCGATTCTGGATGAGCAGTTCTTC. This translates into CATSRDPQGAILDEQFF.

V is TRBV19 and J is TRBJ2-7, with a tentative D call TRBD1 (5 bases). This CDR3 region has 14 residues. Germline values: CDR1 LNHDA, CDR2 SQIVND (reference sequence). V shed 5 bases and J shed 0 bases, with 11 bases lying between them. The CDR3 sequence is CASSQGQFSYEQYF. As DNA, the CDR3 is TGTGCCAGTAGTCAGGGTCAGTTCTCCTACGAGCAGTACTTC. The full variable domain, with the rest looked up from reference TRBV19 and TRBJ2-7, is DGGITQSPKYLFRKEGQNVTLSCEQNLNHDAMYWYRQDPGQGLRLIYYSQIVNDFQKGDIAEGYSVSREKKESFPLTVTSAQKNPTAFYLCASSQGQFSYEQYFGPGTRLTVT.

The chain couples TRBV2 to TRBJ1-1; D uncertain. Germline CDR1 reads SNHLY; CDR2 reads FYNNEI. This CDR3 is 13 amino acids long. V was trimmed by 7 bases and J by 5 bases, leaving 14 bases between them. The CDR3 sequence is CASNRYRETEAFF. The CDR3 DNA reads TGTGCCAGCAATCGATACCGGGAAACTGAAGCTTTCTTT.

The gene calls are TRBV19 and TRBJ1-6, with D unclear. V was pared by 8 bases and J by 7 bases, with 12 bases between. The CDR3 is 13 residues long. CDR1 is LNHDA and CDR2 is SQIVND in the germline V gene (reference sequence). The CDR3 region has the DNA TGTGCCAGTCACCACAGAGAAAATTCACCCCTCCACTTT. This translates into CASHHRENSPLHF.

The chain combines TRBV13 with TRBJ2-1; the D is unclear. V gave up 5 bases and J gave up 8 bases, with 16 bases separating them. CDR1 is PRHDT, CDR2 FYEKMQ, per germline (reference sequence). The CDR3 contains 14 residues. CDR3 DNA: TGTGCCAGCAGCCCAGAGGTGGTTCAGCATGAGCAGTTCTTC. Translated: CASSPEVVQHEQFF.

The chain carries TRBV13 and TRBJ1-5; D is perhaps TRBD1 (6 bases). The V and J ends lost 2 bases and 4 bases respectively, with 12 bases between them. This CDR3 region has 15 residues. From germline, CDR1 is PRHDT and CDR2 FYEKMQ (reference sequence). CDR3 sequence reads: CASSLRQGRNQPQHF. The CDR3 coding sequence is TGTGCCAGCAGCTTACGGCAGGGGCGTAATCAGCCCCAGCATTTT.

The rearrangement joins TRBV6-5 to TRBJ2-2, with 12 bases that match TRBD2. The germline gives CDR1 MNHEY, CDR2 SVGAGI. Trimming cost V 8 bases and J 6 bases; bases outside gene matches: 7. The CDR3 runs 15 residues. This CDR3 reads CASVSSGGASGELFF. In nucleotides, the CDR3 is TGTGCCAGCGTATCTAGCGGGGGGGCGTCCGGGGAGCTGTTTTTT.

CDR3 protein: CASGLENMGGEQYF. In DNA form, the CDR3 reads TGTGCTAGTGGTTTGGAAAATATGGGGGGCGAGCAGTACTTC. The chain is built from TRBV12-5 and TRBJ2-7; possibly TRBD2 for D (6 bases). V was trimmed by 1 base and J by 6 bases, leaving 13 bases between them. This CDR3 comprises 14 residues. Germline-derived CDR1 and CDR2 are LGHNT and FRNRAP. The whole variable domain, filled in from reference TRBV12-5 and TRBJ2-7, reads DARVTQTPRHKVTEMGQEVTMRCQPILGHNTVFWYRQTMMQGLELLAYFRNRAPLDDSGMPKDRFSAEMPDATLATLKIQPSEPRDSAVYFCASGLENMGGEQYFGPGTRLTVT.

This chain uses TRBV4-2 with TRBJ2-2, with D maybe TRBD2 (6 bases). This CDR3 comprises 14 residues. V lost 1 base and J lost 9, with 12 bases in between. Looked up from germline, CDR1 is LGHNA and CDR2 is YNFKEQ. The CDR3 loop reads CASSQASGHRELFF. The CDR3 coding sequence is TGTGCCAGCAGCCAAGCCAGCGGGCACCGGGAGCTGTTTTTT.